This T cell receptor (beta chain) was identified in a study of blood T cell repertoires in COVID-19. The wider study: COVID-19 samples from acute and convalescent phases originated in the United States, Italy and Spain. PBMCs, B-cell-depleted T cells, or T cells were the source of the cDNA or gDNA that made up the material.

V trimming: 6 bases; J trimming: 7 bases; junction bases outside the gene matches: 6. The CDR3 contains 15 residues. CDR1 and CDR2 from the germline V gene are MNHNY and SVGAGI (reference sequence). Original processing notes: Researchers report that nucleated cell counts were estimated from reference gene primer amplification. Only in-frame clones appear in the TCRdb table, and some are missing; sequencing was by immunoSEQ multiplex PCR. That table is the source of V, J and clone size, and D and trimming were worked out from the DNA. The sample carries nearly 350,000 clones, around nine tenths recorded once.

V gene TRBV6-6 combines with J gene TRBJ1-6; 10 bases agree with TRBD1. This clonotype originated in a woman between 18 and 29 years old who had recovered from COVID-19. The sample consisted of peripheral blood. The DNA for the CDR3 is TGTGCCAGCAGCTCGGACAGGGGGTGGAATTCACCCCTCCACTTT. It specifies CASSSDRGWNSPLHF.